The 10 T cell receptor beta chains in this list originate from one sample, sequenced in a study of T cells after yellow fever vaccination. TCRdb passed the 5' RACE reads through MiXCR, listing each CDR3 protein once. The sample carries about 53,000 distinct CDR3 sequences, around 6.2% recorded once. The source material was PBMCs, either bulk or a sorted T-cell subset (CD4+, CD8+, memory, or dextramer-sorted; not recorded which), sampled on the day of the yellow fever booster vaccination. The receptor set was obtained from a man aged 18 to 30 who received the YFV17D yellow fever vaccine.

This clonotype showed up just a few times. Written as DNA, the CDR3 is TGTGCCAGCAGCTTCCCGGAGTCCTACGAGCAGTACTTC. Amino acid sequence: CASSFPESYEQYF. V usage is TRBV7-9 and J usage is TRBJ2-7; D ambiguous. The CDR3 covers 13 residues. Germline-derived CDR1 and CDR2 are SEHNR and FQNEAQ (reference sequence). Trimming left V 3 bases short and J 1 base short, with 7 bases between.

This clonotype has ten or more counts. The chain is built from TRBV4-1 and TRBJ2-3; D unresolved. Germline V gene data show CDR1 as MGHRA and CDR2 as YSYEKL. V lost 4 bases and J 2 bases, leaving 7 bases between the germline ends. There are 13 residues in the CDR3. CDR3 region: CASSPGVTDTQYF. The CDR3, as DNA: TGCGCCAGCAGCCCTGGAGTCACAGATACGCAGTATTTT.

The table lists this clonotype with many counts. This chain links TRBV4-1 with TRBJ2-7; perhaps TRBD2 as D (5 bases). The CDR3 sequence is 14 residues long. Trimming stripped 0 bases from V and 7 bases from J, with 13 bases between. The germline V gene encodes CDR1 MGHRA and CDR2 YSYEKL. CDR3 residues: CASSQEAGSWEQYV. Written as DNA, the CDR3 is TGCGCCAGCAGCCAAGAGGCGGGTTCGTGGGAGCAGTACGTC.

The gene calls are TRBV4-1 and TRBJ1-2, with 10 bases aligning to TRBD1. The CDR3 has 14 residues. Germline lookup yields CDR1 MGHRA and CDR2 YSYEKL. The J segment lost 6 bases and the V segment lost 3 bases, leaving 4 bases of the junction unmatched. The CDR3 DNA sequence: TGCGCCAGCAGCCAGGGACAGGGGAGAGATGGCTACACCTTC. Its protein is CASSQGQGRDGYTF.

This clonotype was observed many times. At one of its ends the junction is not consistent with the germline gene, which may arise from a read error. CDR3 DNA sequence: TGTGCTAGCAGCTCGGGACAGGGGGACCAAGAGACCCAGTACTTC. Translation: CASSSGQGDQETQYF. The chain carries TRBV7-7 and TRBJ2-5; 11 positions match TRBD1. The germline gives CDR1 SSHAT, CDR2 FNYEAQ (reference sequence). This CDR3 is 15 amino acids long.

This clonotype appeared many times. The chain has TRBV20-1 and TRBJ1-1; possible D gene TRBD1, 6 bases. Trimming pared 6 bases from V and 2 bases from J, leaving 10 bases between. This CDR3 is 12 amino acids long. The germline V gene has CDR1 DFQATT and CDR2 SNEGSKA (reference sequence). The CDR3 protein is CSARGGNTEAFF. CDR3 DNA sequence: TGCAGTGCGCGAGGGGGAAACACTGAAGCTTTCTTT.

V gene TRBV27 combines with J gene TRBJ2-2; D could derive from TRBD1 or TRBD2 (5 bases each). Per germline, CDR1 MNHEY and CDR2 SMNVEV (reference sequence). The CDR3 sequence is 16 residues long. Deletions cut 4 bases from V and 3 bases from J, with 15 bases between. The CDR3 protein is CASSSIRDGYTGELFF. The CDR3 DNA is TGTGCCAGCAGTTCGATCCGGGACGGTTACACCGGGGAGCTGTTTTTT.

This clonotype was recorded at least ten times. The chain is built from TRBV6-5 and TRBJ2-5; tentatively, D is TRBD2 (6 bases). Per the germline V gene, CDR1 is MNHEY and CDR2 is SVGAGI. This CDR3 region has 10 residues. The ends were cut back, 8 bases at V and 6 bases at J, with 7 bases in the middle. CDR3 protein: CASGRKTQYF. The CDR3 DNA is TGTGCCAGCGGGAGGAAGACCCAGTACTTC.

In its sample, this clonotype was seen a few times. This chain connects TRBV25-1 to TRBJ1-1, with no clear D. The CDR3 spans 14 residues. The germline CDR1 and CDR2 sequences are MGHDK and SYGVNS. Trimming cost V 9 bases and J 2 bases, with 16 bases left between them. DNA for the CDR3: TGTGCCAGATACTACACGAGGGCAAACACTGAAGCTTTCTTT. Its protein is CARYYTRANTEAFF.

This clonotype was observed at least ten times. The V gene is TRBV28, the J gene TRBJ2-7; D not resolved. CDR1 is MDHEN, CDR2 SYDVKM, per germline. Trimming shortened V by 8 bases and J by 4 bases, and 9 bases separated the two germline ends. The CDR3 is 11 residues long. The CDR3 DNA reads TGTGCCAGCGCGAGCTTGTACGAGCAGTACGTC. This sequence encodes CASASLYEQYV.